Each of the 3 T cell receptor beta chains below was sequenced from the same sample in a study of T-cell memory formation after mild COVID-19. From the 5' RACE reads, TCRdb called clonotypes with MiXCR, one entry per CDR3 protein. The data hold 280,000 or so distinct CDR3 sequences, with roughly 8.2% observed a single time. Sample: PBMCs or a T cell subset sorted from them (not recorded which). The receptor set was obtained from a man between 18 and 35 years old who had mild COVID-19 (a few samples of this study predate the infection). Cell type and time point are not known.

With regard to this clonotype: A much more abundant neighbour one base away suggests this may be a read error. The chain carries TRBV12-3 or TRBV12-4 and TRBJ2-3; D is undetermined. The CDR3 covers 13 residues. The CDR3 nucleotides read TGTGCCAGCAGTTTACAGGCCACAGTTACGCAGTATTTT. It encodes CASSLQATVTQYF.

This clonotype was seen a handful of times. The chain links TRBV4-1 to TRBJ2-7, with 10 nucleotides matching TRBD1. Germline-derived CDR1 and CDR2 are MGHRA and YSYEKL. J lost 3 bases, V lost 1 base, and 6 bases had no gene match. This CDR3 is built from 16 residues. CDR3 residues: CASSQVADRGYYEQYF. CDR3 bases: TGCGCCAGCAGCCAAGTAGCGGACAGGGGGTACTACGAGCAGTACTTC.

The chain combines TRBV4-1 with TRBJ2-7; maybe TRBD1 (5 bases). The CDR3 runs 15 residues. Germline CDR1 reads MGHRA; CDR2 reads YSYEKL. The V end was cut by 1 base, the J end by 0 bases, with 10 bases between. The DNA for the CDR3 is TGCGCCAGCAGCCAAGGTACAGGCAGCTCCTACGAGCAGTACTTC. Residues: CASSQGTGSSYEQYF.